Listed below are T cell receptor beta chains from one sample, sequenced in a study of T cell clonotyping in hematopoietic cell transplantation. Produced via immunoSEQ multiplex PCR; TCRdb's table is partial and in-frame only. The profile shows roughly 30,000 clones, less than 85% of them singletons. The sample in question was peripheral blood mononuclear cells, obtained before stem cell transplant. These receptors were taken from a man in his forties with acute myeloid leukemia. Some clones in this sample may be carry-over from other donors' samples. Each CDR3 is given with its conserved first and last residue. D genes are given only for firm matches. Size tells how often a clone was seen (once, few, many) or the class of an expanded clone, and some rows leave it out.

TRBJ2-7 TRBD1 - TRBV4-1 TGCGCCAGCAGCCAAGGGGCGGGACAGGGTCTTTGGGAGCAGTACTTC CASSQGAGQGLWEQYF
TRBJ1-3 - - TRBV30 TGTGCCTGGAACCCCAGGGTCTCTGGAAACACCATATATTTT CAWNPRVSGNTIYF
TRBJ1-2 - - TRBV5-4 TGTGCCAGCAGCTTAGAACCCACGACGCACGGCTACACCTTC CASSLEPTTHGYTF
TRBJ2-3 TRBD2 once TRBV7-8 TGTGCCAGCAGCTTAAGACTAGCGGGGGGCACAGATACGCAGTATTTT CASSLRLAGGTDTQYF
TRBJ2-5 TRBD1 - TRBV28 TGTGTATCACGGGGAGACAGGGGGCGGGAGACCCAGTACTTC CVSRGDRGRETQYF
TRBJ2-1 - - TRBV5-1 TGCGCCAGCAGATGGGATGCATACGGGGAGCAGTTCTTC CASRWDAYGEQFF
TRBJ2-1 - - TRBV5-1 TGCGCCAGCAGCTTAGGGTCGTGGGGGGACAATGAGCAGTTCTTC CASSLGSWGDNEQFF
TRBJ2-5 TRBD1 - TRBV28 TGTGCCAGCAGTACCCTACAGGGGCGCGAGACCCAGTACTTC CASSTLQGRETQYF
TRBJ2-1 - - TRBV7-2 TGTGCCAGCAGCTTAAGTCTGTGGGATGAGCAGTTCTTC CASSLSLWDEQFF
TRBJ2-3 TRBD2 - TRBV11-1 TGTGCCAGCAGCCGTAGCGGGGGGACAGATACGCAGTATTTT CASSRSGGTDTQYF